This is a list of T cell receptor beta chains from one sample in a study of OX40 agonist ivuxolimab in advanced cancers. Profiling relied on immunoSEQ multiplex PCR, and the TCRdb table lists in-frame clones only, not all of them. The top ten clones hold about 1.5% of a sample with about 53,000 clones, 70% to 85% of them seen once. The specimen was CD4+ or CD8+ T cells sorted from blood, collected in a trial of the OX40 agonist ivuxolimab. Receptor source: an adult with an advanced solid tumor such as melanoma, head and neck, liver or kidney cancer. Each CDR3 is given without its conserved first and last residue.

v_call cdr3_aa
TRBV10-3 AISAGPEVDGYT
TRBV19 ASRSYTEAF
TRBV10-2 ASRDRGTNEKLF
TRBV7-3 ASSLTWSGGAHEQF
TRBV19 ASPDRVESYEQY
TRBV29-1 SGQGAHTGELF
TRBV7-9 ASSGSKRTTYEQY
TRBV5-8 ASTIGGGLRQPQH
TRBV9 ASSAQGYQPQH
TRBV4-1 ASSLEQGGRETQY
TRBV7-3 ASSPGQNGDTIY
TRBV5-5 ASSFGHGDVETQY
TRBV28 ASRNSNQPQH
TRBV30 AWKRHGYT
TRBV30 AWSLLGLNYGYT
TRBV6-5 ASSLGARSNSPLH
TRBV19 ASSMGQGTGELF
TRBV19 ASRTLGENEAF
TRBV5-1 ASSLDPQGRVYGYT
TRBV18 ASSLDNYGYT
TRBV6-6 ASSYEGVLFNEQF
TRBV10-3 AISDEREGSYEQY
TRBV5-1 ASSLKQGSPRTDTQY
TRBV5-5 ASSDLTSGGTPTQY
TRBV6-5 ASSYPLKTQY
TRBV6-5 ASSYGLRDTGELF
TRBV4-1 ASSQDQRPSSSYEQY
TRBV4-3 ASSQNAHQPQH
TRBV18 ASSPGTGLNEQY
TRBV6-6 ASSTGTALSYEQY
TRBV6-4 ASSLQGIGDNEQF
TRBV5-1 ASSPGTPPAETQY
TRBV6-5 ASSYAGVNTEAF
TRBV15 ATSRDNAGGRGYT
TRBV18 ASSPQARLAGSQETQY